This TCR beta chain was obtained from a study of T cells in Graves' hyperthyroidism and ophthalmopathy. Amplification of TCR beta CDR3 regions used RNA as the template. The study used the HTBI primer set for a first-round RT-PCR of the TCR CDR3. TCRdb re-called the multiplex PCR reads through MiXCR, storing one row per CDR3 protein. The table lists about 560,000 distinct CDR3 sequences, around a sixth of them singletons, with 7.3% in the top ten. Across 18 months, stable Graves' hyperthyroidism was marked by no progression to ophthalmopathy. The source is a woman younger than 45 with Graves' hyperthyroidism. The sequenced sample consisted of blood.

The CDR3 DNA sequence: TGTGCCACCAGCAGAGATCGAATTCCTAGCGGGGGGGGTAATGAGCAGTTCTTC. It yields the protein CATSRDRIPSGGGNEQFF. This chain connects TRBV15 to TRBJ2-1, with 12 nucleotides matching TRBD2. With V trimmed by 0 bases and J by 7 bases, 10 bases remained unmatched. Germline V gives CDR1 LNHNV, CDR2 YYDKDF (reference sequence). The CDR3 loop spans 18 amino acids.